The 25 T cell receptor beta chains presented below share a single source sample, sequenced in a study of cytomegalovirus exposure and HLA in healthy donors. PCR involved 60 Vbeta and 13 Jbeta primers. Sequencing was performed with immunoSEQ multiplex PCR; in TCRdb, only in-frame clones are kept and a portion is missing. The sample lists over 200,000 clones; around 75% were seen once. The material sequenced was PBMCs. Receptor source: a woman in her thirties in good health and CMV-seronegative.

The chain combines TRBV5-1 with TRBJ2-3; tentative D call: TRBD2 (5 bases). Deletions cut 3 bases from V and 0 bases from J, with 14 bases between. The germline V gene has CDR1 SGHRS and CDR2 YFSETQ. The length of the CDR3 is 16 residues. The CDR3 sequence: CASSSGGQLSTDTQYF. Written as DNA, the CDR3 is TGCGCCAGCAGCTCTGGAGGCCAACTGAGCACAGATACGCAGTATTTT.

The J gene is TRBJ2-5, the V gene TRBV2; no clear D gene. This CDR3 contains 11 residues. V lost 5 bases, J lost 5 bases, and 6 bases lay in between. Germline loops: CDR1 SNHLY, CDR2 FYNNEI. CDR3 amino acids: CASSYPETQYF. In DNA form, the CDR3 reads TGTGCCAGCAGTTATCCGGAGACCCAGTACTTC.

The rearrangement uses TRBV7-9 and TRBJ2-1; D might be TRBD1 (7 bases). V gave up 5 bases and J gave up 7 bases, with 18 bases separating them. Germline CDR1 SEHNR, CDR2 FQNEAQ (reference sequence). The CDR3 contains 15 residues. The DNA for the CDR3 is TGTGCCAGCAGCCTCTCAGGGGGGCTGAGGAATGAGCAGTTCTTC. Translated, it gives CASSLSGGLRNEQFF.

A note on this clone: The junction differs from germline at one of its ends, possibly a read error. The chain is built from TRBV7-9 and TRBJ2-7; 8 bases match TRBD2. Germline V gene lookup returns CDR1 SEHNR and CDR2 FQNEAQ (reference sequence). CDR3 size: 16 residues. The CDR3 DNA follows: TGTTCCAGCAGCTTTTTTGCCCCCGGGGGGGAGGACGAGCAGTACTTC. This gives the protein CSSSFFAPGGEDEQYF.

CDR3 protein: CASGGQGGYGYTF. In nucleotides, the CDR3 is TGTGCCAGCGGTGGGCAGGGGGGATATGGCTACACCTTC. V usage is TRBV2 and J usage is TRBJ1-2; 7 bases line up with TRBD1. V gave up 8 bases and J gave up 5 bases; unmatched junction bases: 8. Germline V CDR1 and CDR2: SNHLY, FYNNEI. The CDR3 totals 13 residues. The full variable domain, completed using reference TRBV2 and TRBJ1-2, is EPEVTQTPSHQVTQMGQEVILRCVPISNHLYFYWYRQILGQKVEFLVSFYNNEISEKSEIFDDQFSVERPDGSNFTLKIRSTKLEDSAMYFCASGGQGGYGYTFGSGTRLTVV.

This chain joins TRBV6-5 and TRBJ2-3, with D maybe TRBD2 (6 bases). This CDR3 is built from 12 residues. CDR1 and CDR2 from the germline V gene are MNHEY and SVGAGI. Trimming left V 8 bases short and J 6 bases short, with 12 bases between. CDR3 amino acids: CASGPGRDTQYF. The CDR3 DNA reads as TGTGCCAGCGGCCCGGGGAGGGATACGCAGTATTTT.

This CDR3 reads CASSSVRDRFYEQYF. The CDR3 DNA reads as TGTGCCAGTAGTAGCGTGCGGGACAGATTTTACGAGCAGTACTTC. J is TRBJ2-7 and V is TRBV19; possible D gene TRBD1, 7 bases. From germline, CDR1 is LNHDA and CDR2 SQIVND (reference sequence). The V gene lost 4 bases and the J gene lost 4 bases, with 17 bases spanning the gap. The CDR3 extends over 15 amino acids.

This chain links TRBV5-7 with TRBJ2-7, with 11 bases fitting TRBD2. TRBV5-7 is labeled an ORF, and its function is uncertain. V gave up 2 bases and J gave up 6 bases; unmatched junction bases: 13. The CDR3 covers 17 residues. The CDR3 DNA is TGTGCCAGCAGCTTAGGGCCGTATAGCGGGAGGGCGGGCGAGCAGTACTTC. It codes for CASSLGPYSGRAGEQYF.

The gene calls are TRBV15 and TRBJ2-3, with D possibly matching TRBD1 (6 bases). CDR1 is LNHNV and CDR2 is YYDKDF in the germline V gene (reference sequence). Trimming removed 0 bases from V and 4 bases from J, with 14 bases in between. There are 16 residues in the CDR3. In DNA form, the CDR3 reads TGTGCCACCAGCAGAGATAAGAACAGGGCGGCAGATACGCAGTATTTT. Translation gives CATSRDKNRAADTQYF.

Here the CDR3 DNA reads TGTGCCAGCAGTCCCCTCGAGCCAGGGAACACTGAAGCTTTCTTT. Its translation: CASSPLEPGNTEAFF. The genes are TRBV6-6 and TRBJ1-1, with no clear D. The CDR3 consists of 15 residues. V shed 5 bases and J shed 1 base, with 14 bases lying between them. Germline loops: CDR1 MNHNY, CDR2 SVGAGI (reference sequence).

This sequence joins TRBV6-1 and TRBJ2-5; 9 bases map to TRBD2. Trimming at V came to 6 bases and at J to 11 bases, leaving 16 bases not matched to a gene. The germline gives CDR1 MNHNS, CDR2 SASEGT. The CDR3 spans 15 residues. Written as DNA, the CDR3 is TGTGCCAGCAGGGCGAGCGGGGGGCGGACCGTGACTCAGTACTTC. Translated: CASRASGGRTVTQYF.

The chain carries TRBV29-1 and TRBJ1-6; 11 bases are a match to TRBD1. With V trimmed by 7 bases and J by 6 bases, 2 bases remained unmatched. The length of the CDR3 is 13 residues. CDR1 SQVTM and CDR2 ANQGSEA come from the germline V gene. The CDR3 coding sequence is TGCAGCGCCGGGACAGGGGGTAATTCACCCCTCCACTTT. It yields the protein CSAGTGGNSPLHF.

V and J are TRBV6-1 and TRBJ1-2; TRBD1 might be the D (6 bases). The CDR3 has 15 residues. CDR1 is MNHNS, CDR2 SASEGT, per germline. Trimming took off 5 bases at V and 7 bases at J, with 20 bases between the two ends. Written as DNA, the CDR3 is TGTGCCAGCAGTACAAGCTGGCAGGGGTCGGGTGGCTACACCTTC. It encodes CASSTSWQGSGGYTF.

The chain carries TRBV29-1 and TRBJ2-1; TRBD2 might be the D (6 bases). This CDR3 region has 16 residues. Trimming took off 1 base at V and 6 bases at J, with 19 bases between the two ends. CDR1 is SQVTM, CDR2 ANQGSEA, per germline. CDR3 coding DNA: TGCAGCGTTGAAGGGAGGGTCGGGGGTAGGGGCAATGAGCAGTTCTTC. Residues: CSVEGRVGGRGNEQFF.

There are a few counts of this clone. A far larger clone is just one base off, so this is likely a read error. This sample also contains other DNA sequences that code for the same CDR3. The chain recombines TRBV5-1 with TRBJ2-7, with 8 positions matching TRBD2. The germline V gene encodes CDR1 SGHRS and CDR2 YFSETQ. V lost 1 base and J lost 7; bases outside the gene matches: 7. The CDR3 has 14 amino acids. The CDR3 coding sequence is TGCGCCAGCAGCTTGCTGCGGGGGGCGCGGGAGCAGTACTTC. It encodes CASSLLRGAREQYF.

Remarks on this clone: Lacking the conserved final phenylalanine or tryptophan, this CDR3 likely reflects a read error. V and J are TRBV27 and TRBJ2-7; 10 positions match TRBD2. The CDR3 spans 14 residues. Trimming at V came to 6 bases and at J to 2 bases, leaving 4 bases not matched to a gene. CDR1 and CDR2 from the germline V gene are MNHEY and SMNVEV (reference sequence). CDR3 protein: CASRTSGFPYEQYL. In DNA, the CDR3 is TGTGCCAGCAGGACTAGCGGGTTTCCCTACGAGCAGTACCTC.

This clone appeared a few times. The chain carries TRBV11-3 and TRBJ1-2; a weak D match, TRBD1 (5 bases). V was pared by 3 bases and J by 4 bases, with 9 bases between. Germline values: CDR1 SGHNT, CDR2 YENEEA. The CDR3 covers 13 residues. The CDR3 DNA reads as TGTGCCAGCAGCTTCGGAAGGGGCTATGGCTACACCTTC. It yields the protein CASSFGRGYGYTF.

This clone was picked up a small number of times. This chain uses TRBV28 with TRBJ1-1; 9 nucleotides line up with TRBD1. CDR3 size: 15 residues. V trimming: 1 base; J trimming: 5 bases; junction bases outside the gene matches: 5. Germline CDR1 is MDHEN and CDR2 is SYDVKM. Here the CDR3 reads CASSLSGTGYTEAFF. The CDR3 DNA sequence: TGTGCCAGCAGTTTATCCGGGACAGGGTATACTGAAGCTTTCTTT. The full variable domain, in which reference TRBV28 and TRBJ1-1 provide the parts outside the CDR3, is DVKVTQSSRYLVKRTGEKVFLECVQDMDHENMFWYRQDPGLGLRLIYFSYDVKMKEKGDIPEGYSVSREKKERFSLILESASTNQTSMYLCASSLSGTGYTEAFFGQGTRLTVV.

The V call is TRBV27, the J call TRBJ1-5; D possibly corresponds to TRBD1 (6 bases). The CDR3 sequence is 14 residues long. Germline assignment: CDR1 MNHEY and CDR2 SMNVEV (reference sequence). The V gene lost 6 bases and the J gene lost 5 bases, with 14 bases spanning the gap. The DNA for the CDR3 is TGTGCCAGCAGACAGGGTTCTCAAGATCAGCCCCAGCATTTT. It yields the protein CASRQGSQDQPQHF.

The CDR3 protein is CASRPDAGTGPEGTEAFF. DNA of the CDR3: TGTGCCAGCAGACCAGACGCCGGGACAGGTCCCGAGGGGACTGAAGCTTTCTTT. The chain has TRBV6-4 and TRBJ1-1, with 8 bases fitting TRBD1. The CDR3 length is 18 residues. With 6 bases clipped from V and 5 bases from J, the junction kept 20 bases outside the gene matches. Looked up from germline, CDR1 is MRHNA and CDR2 is SNTAGT.

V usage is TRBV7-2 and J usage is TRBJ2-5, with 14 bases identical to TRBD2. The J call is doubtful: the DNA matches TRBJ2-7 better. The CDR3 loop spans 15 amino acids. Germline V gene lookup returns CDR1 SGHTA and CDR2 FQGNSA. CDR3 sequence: CASSLTSGGAHEQYF. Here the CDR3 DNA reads TGTGCCAGCAGCCTGACTAGCGGGGGGGCCCACGAGCAGTACTTC.

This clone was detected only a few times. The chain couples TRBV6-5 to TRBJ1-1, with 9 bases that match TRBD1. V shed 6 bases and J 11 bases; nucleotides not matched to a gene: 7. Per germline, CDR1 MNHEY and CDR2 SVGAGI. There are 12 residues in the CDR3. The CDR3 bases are TGTGCCAGCAGCCGGGACAGGGCTGGTGCTTTCTTT. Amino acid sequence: CASSRDRAGAFF.

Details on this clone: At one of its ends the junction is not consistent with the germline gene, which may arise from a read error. The CDR3 protein is CASSDGTSGGAMEETPYF. DNA of the CDR3: TGTGCCAGCAGCGATGGGACTAGCGGGGGGGCGATGGAAGAGACCCCGTACTTC. The V gene is TRBV9, the J gene TRBJ2-5; 16 bases fit TRBD2. Germline V gene data show CDR1 as SGDLS and CDR2 as YYNGEE. The CDR3 runs to 18 residues.

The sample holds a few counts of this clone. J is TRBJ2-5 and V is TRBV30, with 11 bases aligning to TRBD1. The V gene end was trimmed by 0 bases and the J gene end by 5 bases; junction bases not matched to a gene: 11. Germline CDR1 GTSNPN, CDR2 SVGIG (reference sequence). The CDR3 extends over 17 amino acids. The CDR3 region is CAWSVSRTGGIGETQYF. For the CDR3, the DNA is TGTGCCTGGAGTGTTTCTAGGACAGGGGGCATTGGCGAGACCCAGTACTTC.

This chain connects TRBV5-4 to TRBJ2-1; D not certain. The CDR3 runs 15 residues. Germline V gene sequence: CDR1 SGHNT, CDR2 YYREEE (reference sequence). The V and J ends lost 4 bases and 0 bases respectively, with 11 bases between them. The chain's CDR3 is CASSLSGSSYNEQFF. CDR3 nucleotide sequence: TGTGCCAGCAGCCTTAGTGGTAGCTCCTACAATGAGCAGTTCTTC.